This record concerns one TCR beta chain sequence. Its antigen is undetermined. This entry comes from a study of shared clonotypes between healthy human individuals. General study results and limits: Donor scarcity curtailed the genetic and exposure-history diversity represented herein. What naive subsets generally showed was a larger estimated richness than memory subsets showed. Sharing across four donors was highest in naive CD4 (about 5%) and lowest in memory CD8 (roughly 0.4%).

Repertoires were generated with immunoSEQ multiplex PCR, while TCRdb's copy carries only in-frame clones and drops some. Seen here are a few million clones, approximately 94% observed once, and the top ten hold roughly 0.13%. The CDR3 totals 15 residues. The J segment lost 5 bases and the V segment lost 1 base, leaving 8 bases of the junction unmatched. Germline CDR1 SGHKS, CDR2 YYEKEE (reference sequence). The sequenced sample was naive CD4+ T cells sorted from blood. The subset denotes: CD45RA+ positively selected. This chain uses TRBV5-5 with TRBJ2-5, with TRBD1 matching over 7 bases. The clonotype comes from a man between 18 and 29 years old in good health. CDR3 sequence (DNA): TGTGCCAGCAGCTTGCCCACAGGGGTGCGCGAGACCCAGTACTTC. Protein: CASSLPTGVRETQYF.